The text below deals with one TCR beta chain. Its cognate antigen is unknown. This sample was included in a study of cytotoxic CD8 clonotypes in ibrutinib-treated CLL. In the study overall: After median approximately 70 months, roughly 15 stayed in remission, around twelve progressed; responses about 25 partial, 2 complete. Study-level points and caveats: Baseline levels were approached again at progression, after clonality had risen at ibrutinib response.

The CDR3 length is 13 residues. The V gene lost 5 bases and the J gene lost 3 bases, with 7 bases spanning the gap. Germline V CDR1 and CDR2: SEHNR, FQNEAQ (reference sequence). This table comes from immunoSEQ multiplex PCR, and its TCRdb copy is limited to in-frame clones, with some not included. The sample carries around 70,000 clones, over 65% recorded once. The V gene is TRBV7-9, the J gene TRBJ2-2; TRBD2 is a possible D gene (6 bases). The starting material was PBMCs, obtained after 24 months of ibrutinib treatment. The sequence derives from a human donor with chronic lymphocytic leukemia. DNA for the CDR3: TGTGCCAGCAGCCGACTAGACACCGGGGAGCTGTTTTTT. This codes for CASSRLDTGELFF.